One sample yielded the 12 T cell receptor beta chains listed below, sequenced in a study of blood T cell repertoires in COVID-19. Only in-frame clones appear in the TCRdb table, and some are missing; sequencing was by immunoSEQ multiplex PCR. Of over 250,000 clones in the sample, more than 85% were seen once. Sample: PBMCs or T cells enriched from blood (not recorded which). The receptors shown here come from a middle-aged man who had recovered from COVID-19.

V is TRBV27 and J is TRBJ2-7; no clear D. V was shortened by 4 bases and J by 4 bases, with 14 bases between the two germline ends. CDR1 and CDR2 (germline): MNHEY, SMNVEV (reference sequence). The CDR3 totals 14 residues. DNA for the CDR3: TGTGCCAGCAGTTGGGCCTCCTATCAGTACGAGCAGTACTTC. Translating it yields CASSWASYQYEQYF.

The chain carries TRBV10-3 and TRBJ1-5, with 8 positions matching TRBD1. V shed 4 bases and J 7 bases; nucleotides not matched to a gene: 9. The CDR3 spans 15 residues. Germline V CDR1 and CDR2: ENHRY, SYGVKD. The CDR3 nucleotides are TGTGCCATCAGTGTACAATCAGGGGGCCGGCAGCCCCAGCATTTT. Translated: CAISVQSGGRQPQHF.

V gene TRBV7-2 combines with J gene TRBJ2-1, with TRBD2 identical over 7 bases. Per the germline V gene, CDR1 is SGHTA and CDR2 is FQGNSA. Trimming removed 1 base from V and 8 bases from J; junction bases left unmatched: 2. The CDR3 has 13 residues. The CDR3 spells CASSLVGGDEQFF. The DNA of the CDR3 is TGTGCCAGCAGCTTAGTTGGGGGGGATGAGCAGTTCTTC. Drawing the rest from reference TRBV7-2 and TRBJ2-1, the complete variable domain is GAGVSQSPSNKVTEKGKDVELRCDPISGHTALYWYRQSLGQGLEFLIYFQGNSAPDKSGLPSDRFSAERTGGSVSTLTIQRTQQEDSAVYLCASSLVGGDEQFFGPGTRLTVL.

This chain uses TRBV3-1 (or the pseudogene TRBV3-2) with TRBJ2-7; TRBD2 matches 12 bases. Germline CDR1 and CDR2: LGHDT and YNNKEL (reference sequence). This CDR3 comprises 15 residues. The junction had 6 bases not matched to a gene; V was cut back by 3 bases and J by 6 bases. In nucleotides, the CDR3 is TGTGCCAGCAGCCAGCGACTAGCGGGAGTCTGCGAGCAGTACTTC. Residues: CASSQRLAGVCEQYF.

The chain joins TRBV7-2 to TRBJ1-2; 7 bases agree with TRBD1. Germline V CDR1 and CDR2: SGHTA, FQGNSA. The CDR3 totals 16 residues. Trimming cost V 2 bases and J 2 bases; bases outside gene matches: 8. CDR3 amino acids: CASSLSTQQGNYGYTF. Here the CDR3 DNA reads TGTGCCAGCAGCTTAAGCACCCAACAGGGGAACTATGGCTACACCTTC.

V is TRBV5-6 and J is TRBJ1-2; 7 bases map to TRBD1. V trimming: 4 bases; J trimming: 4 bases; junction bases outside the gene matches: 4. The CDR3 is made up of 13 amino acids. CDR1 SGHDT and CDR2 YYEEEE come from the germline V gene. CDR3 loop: CASSGDRVYGYTF. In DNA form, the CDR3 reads TGTGCCAGCAGCGGTGACAGGGTCTATGGCTACACCTTC.

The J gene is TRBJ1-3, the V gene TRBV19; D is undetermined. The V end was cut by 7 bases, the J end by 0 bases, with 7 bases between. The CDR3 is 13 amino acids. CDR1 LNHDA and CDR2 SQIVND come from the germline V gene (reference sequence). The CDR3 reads CASTPSSGNTIYF. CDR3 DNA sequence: TGTGCCAGTACCCCCAGCTCTGGAAACACCATATATTTT.

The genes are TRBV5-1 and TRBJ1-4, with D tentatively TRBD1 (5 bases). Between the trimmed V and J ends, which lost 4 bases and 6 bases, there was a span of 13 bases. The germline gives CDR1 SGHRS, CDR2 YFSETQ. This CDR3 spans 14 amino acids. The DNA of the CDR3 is TGCGCCAGCAGCCCGGGGGGATTGGATGAAAAACTGTTTTTT. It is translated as CASSPGGLDEKLFF.

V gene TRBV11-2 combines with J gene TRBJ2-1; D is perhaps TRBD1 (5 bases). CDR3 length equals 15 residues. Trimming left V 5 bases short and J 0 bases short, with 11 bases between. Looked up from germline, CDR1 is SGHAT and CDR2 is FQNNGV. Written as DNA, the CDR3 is TGTGCCAGCAGCCTTGGGCAGGGCTCCTACAATGAGCAGTTCTTC. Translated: CASSLGQGSYNEQFF.

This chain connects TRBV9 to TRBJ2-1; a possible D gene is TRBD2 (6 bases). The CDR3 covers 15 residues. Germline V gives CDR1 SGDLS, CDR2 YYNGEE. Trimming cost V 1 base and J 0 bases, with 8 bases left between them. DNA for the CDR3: TGTGCCAGCAGCGTACTAGCGAGCTCCTACAATGAGCAGTTCTTC. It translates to CASSVLASSYNEQFF.

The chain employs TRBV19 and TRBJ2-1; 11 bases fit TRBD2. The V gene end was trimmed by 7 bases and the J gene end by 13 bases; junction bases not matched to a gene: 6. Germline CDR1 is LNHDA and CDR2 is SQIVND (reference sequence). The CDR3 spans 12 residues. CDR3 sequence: CASTTSGGSQFF. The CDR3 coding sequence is TGTGCCAGTACTACTAGCGGGGGTTCACAGTTCTTC.

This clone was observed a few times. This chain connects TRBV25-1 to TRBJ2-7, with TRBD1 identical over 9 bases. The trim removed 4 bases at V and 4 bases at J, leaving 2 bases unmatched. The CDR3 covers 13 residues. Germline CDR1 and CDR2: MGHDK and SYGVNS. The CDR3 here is CASSAGTGYEQYF. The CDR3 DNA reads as TGTGCCAGCAGTGCCGGGACAGGGTACGAGCAGTACTTC.